This T cell receptor beta chain is drawn from a study of CD8 T cells in ankylosing spondylitis. Whole-study findings and limits: There was reportedly significant enrichment of clones that were disease-linked in matched ankylosing spondylitis synovial fluid. One TCR beta motif, made up of eight highly homologous variants, appeared characteristic of ankylosing spondylitis blood.

V was trimmed by 4 bases and J by 0 bases, leaving 15 bases between them. The CDR3 has 16 residues. Looked up from germline, CDR1 is SEHNR and CDR2 is FQNEAQ (reference sequence). With molecular barcodes, quantitative 5'-RACE was used to make the TCR beta libraries. From the 5' RACE reads, TCRdb called clonotypes with MiXCR, one entry per CDR3 protein. This sample has approximately 340,000 distinct CDR3 sequences; roughly 14% occur once, and the top ten carry less than 1.1%. This clonotype was observed at least ten times. What it recognizes is unknown. The origin of this receptor is a male donor with ankylosing spondylitis or in good health (not recorded which). Sequenced: blood, either unsorted or a sorted T cell fraction (not recorded which). The V gene is TRBV7-9, the J gene TRBJ1-1; D might be TRBD1 (6 bases). In nucleotides, the CDR3 is TGTGCCAGCAGCTCGAGGGGGGGAGTTTTGAACACTGAAGCTTTCTTT. Protein product: CASSSRGGVLNTEAFF.